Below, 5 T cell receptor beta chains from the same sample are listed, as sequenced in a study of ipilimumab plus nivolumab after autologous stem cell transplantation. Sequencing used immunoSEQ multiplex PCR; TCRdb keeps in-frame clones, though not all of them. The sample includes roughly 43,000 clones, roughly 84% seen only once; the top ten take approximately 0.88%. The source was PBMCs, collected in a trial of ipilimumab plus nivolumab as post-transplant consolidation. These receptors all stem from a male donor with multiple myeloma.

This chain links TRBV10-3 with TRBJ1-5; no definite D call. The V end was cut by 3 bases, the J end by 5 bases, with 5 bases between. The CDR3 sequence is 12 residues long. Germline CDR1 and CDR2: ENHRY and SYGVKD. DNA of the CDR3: TGTGCCATCAGTGAACGGGATCAGCCCCAGCATTTT. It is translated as CAISERDQPQHF.

For the CDR3, the DNA is TGTGCCAGCAGCGCCGGGACAGGGTCATATAGCAATCAGCCCCAGCATTTT. This translates into CASSAGTGSYSNQPQHF. The J gene is TRBJ1-5, the V gene TRBV5-5, with 9 positions matching TRBD1. The CDR3 loop spans 17 amino acids. The V and J ends lost 4 bases and 0 bases, in that order; junction bases with no gene match: 8. The germline gives CDR1 SGHKS, CDR2 YYEKEE (reference sequence).

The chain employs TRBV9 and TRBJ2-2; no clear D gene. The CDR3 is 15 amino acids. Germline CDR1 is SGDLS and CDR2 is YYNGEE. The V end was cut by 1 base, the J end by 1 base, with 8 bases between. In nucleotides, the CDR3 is TGTGCCAGCAGCGTATCGACCGTGAACACCGGGGAGCTGTTTTTT. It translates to CASSVSTVNTGELFF.

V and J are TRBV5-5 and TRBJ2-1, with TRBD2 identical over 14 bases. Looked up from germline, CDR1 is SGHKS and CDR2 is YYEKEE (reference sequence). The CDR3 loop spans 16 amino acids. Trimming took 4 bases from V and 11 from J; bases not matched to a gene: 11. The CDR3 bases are TGTGCCAGCAGCGGCCCACAGACTAGCGGGGGGGCCAAGCAGTTCTTC. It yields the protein CASSGPQTSGGAKQFF.

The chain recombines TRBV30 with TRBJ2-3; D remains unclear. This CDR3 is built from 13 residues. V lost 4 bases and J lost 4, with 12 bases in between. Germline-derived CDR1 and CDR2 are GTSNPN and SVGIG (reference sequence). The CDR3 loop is CAWTRSDPDTQYF. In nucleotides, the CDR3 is TGTGCCTGGACTAGATCTGATCCAGATACGCAGTATTTT.